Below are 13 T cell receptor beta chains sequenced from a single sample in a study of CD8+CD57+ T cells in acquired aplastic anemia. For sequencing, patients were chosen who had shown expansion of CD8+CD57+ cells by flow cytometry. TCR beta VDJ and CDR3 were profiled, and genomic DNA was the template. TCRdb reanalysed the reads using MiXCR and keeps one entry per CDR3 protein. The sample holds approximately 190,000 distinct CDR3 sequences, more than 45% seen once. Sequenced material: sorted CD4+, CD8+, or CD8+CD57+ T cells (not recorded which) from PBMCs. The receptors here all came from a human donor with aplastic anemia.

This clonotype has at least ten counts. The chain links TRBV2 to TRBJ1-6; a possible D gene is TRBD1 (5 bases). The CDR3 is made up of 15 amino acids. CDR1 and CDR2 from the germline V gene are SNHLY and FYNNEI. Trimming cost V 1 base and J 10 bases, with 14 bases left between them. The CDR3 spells CASSEEGQGDSPLHF. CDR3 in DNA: TGTGCCAGCAGTGAAGAAGGCCAGGGCGACTCACCCCTCCACTTT.

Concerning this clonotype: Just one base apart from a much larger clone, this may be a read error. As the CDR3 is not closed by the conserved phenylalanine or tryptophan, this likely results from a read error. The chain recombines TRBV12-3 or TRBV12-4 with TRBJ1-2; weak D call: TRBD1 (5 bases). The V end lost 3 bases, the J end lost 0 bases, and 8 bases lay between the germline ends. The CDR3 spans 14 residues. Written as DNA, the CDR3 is TGTGCCAGCAGTTTCAGGGTAGCTAACTATGGCTACACCCTC. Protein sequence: CASSFRVANYGYTL.

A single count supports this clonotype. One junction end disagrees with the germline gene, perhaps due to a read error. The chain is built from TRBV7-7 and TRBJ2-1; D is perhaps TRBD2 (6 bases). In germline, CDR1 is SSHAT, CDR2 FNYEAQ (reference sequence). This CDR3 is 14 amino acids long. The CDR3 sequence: CASSQGTSSNEQFF. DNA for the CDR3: TGCGCTAGCAGTCAAGGTACTAGCTCCAATGAGCAGTTCTTC. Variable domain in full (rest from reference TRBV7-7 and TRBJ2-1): GAGVSQSPRYKVTKRGQDVTLRCDPISSHATLYWYQQALGQGPEFLTYFNYEAQPDKSGLPSDRFSAERPEGSISTLTIQRTEQRDSAMYRCASSQGTSSNEQFFGPGTRLTVL.

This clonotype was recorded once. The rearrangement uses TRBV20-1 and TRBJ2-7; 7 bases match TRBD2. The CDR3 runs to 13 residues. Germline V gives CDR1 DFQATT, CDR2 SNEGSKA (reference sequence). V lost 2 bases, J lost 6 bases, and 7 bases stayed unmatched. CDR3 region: CSARPGGGGEQYF. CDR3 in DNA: TGCAGTGCTAGACCCGGTGGCGGGGGCGAGCAGTACTTC.

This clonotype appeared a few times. Here the CDR3 reads CAIRFTGGRGYTF. The CDR3 DNA is TGTGCCATCAGGTTCACGGGTGGAAGAGGCTACACCTTC. This chain joins TRBV10-3 and TRBJ1-2; D is unresolved. Trimming took 6 bases from V and 8 from J, leaving 16 bases between them. This CDR3 is 13 amino acids long. Germline V CDR1 and CDR2: ENHRY, SYGVKD.

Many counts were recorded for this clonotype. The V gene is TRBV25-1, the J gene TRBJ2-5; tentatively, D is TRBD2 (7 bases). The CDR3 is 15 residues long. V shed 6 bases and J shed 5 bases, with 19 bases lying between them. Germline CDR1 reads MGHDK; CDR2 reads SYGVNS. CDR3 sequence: CASSRIGEGDETQYF. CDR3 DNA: TGTGCCAGCAGCAGAATCGGGGAGGGGGATGAGACCCAGTACTTC.

The CDR3 loop reads CASSSGTSGSGPYNEQFF. As DNA, the CDR3 is TGTGCCAGCAGTTCCGGGACTAGCGGGAGCGGACCCTACAATGAGCAGTTCTTC. The rearrangement uses TRBV12-3 or TRBV12-4 and TRBJ2-7, with 14 bases lining up with TRBD2. Judging by the DNA end, TRBJ2-1 fits better; the J call may be wrong. The CDR3 is 18 residues long.

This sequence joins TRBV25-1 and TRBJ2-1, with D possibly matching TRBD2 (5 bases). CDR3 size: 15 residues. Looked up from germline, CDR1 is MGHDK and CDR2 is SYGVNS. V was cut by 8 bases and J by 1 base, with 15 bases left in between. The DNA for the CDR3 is TGTGCCAGCGGCCAACCGGGATCTTCCTACAATGAGCAGTTCTTC. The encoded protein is CASGQPGSSYNEQFF. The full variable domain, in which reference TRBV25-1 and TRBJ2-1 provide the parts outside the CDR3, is EADIYQTPRYLVIGTGKKITLECSQTMGHDKMYWYQQDPGMELHLIHYSYGVNSTEKGDLSSESTVSRIRTEHFPLTLESARPSHTSQYLCASGQPGSSYNEQFFGPGTRLTVL.

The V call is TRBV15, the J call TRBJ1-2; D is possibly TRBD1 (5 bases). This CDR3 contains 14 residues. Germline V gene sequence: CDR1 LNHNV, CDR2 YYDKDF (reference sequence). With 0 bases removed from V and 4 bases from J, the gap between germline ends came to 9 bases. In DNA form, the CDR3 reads TGTGCCACCAGCAGAGATCGGGGCAGCTATGGCTACACCTTC. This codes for CATSRDRGSYGYTF.

The CDR3 loop reads CSVEVSGNTEAFF. The CDR3 nucleotides read TGCAGCGTTGAAGTATCCGGGAACACTGAAGCTTTCTTT. This chain uses TRBV29-1 with TRBJ1-1; D not certain. The CDR3 sequence is 13 residues long. Trimming removed 1 base from V and 1 base from J, with 7 bases in between. Germline CDR1 and CDR2: SQVTM and ANQGSEA.

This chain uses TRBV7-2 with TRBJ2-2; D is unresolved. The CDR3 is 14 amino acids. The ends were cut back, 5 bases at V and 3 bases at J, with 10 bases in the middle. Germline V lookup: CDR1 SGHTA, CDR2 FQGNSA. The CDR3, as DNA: TGTGCCAGCAGCCAACGACCGGACACCGGGGAGCTGTTTTTT. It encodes CASSQRPDTGELFF. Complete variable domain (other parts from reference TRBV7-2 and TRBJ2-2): GAGVSQSPSNKVTEKGKDVELRCDPISGHTALYWYRQSLGQGLEFLIYFQGNSAPDKSGLPSDRFSAERTGGSVSTLTIQRTQQEDSAVYLCASSQRPDTGELFFGEGSRLTVL.

CDR3 DNA sequence: TGTGCCAGCAGCTTAGCGTTGGGCAGTTCCTACGAGCAGTACTTC. This gives the protein CASSLALGSSYEQYF. The rearrangement links TRBV7-6 to TRBJ2-7, with D hard to call. Trimming took 0 bases from V and 1 from J, leaving 10 bases between them. This CDR3 is built from 15 residues. CDR1 is SGHVS, CDR2 FNYEAQ, per germline.

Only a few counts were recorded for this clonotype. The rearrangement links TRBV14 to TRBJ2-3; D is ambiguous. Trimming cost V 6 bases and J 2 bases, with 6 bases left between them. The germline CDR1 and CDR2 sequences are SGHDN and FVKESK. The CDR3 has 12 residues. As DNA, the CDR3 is TGTGCCAGCAGTCCCTTCACAGATACGCAGTATTTT. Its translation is CASSPFTDTQYF.